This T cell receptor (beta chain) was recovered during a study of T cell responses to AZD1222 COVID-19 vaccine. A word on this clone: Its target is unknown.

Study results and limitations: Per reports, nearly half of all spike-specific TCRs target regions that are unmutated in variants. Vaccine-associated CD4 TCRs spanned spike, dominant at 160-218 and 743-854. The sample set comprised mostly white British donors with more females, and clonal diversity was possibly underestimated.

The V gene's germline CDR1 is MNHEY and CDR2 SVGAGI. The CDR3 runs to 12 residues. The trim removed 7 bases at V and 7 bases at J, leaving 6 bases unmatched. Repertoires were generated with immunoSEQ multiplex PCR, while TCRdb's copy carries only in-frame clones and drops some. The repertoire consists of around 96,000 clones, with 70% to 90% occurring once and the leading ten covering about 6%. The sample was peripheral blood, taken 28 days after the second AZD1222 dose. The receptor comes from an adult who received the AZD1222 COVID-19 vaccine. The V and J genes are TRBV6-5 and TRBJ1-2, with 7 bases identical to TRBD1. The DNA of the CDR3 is TGTGCCAGCACCCCGCCAGGGGGTGGCTACACCTTC. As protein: CASTPPGGGYTF.